At least ten counts were recorded for the clone carrying this T cell receptor beta chain. The target antigen is unknown. Time point defined: patch test 2, 6 weeks after DPC sensitization. The treatment denotes: therapeutic diphenylcyclopropenone sensitization with weekly scalp DPC. Losses at the gene ends were 4 bases for V and 5 bases for J; bases not matched to a gene: 10. The CDR3 totals 16 residues. Per the germline V gene, CDR1 is SGHRS and CDR2 is YFSETQ. This entry belongs to a study of human T cells and chemical hapten exposure. Study details: On the upper back, patch tests were applied with 0.01% DPC and read at 6 days. Diagnoses of alopecia areata, totalis or universalis occurred in mostly female patients. Study-wide findings and caveats: There was no change with DPC sensitization in TCRs above 1 in 1000 frequency.

Individual cDNA molecules had unique molecular identifiers attached to them by the library. TCRdb passed the RACE reads through MiXCR, listing each CDR3 protein once. The sample lists about 82,000 distinct CDR3 sequences, roughly 10% occurring once. This specimen consisted of whole blood, obtained in connection with sensitization to the hapten diphenylcyclopropenone (DPC). This TCR was recovered from a woman in her fifties or sixties with alopecia areata. Some clones in this sample may be carry-over from other donors' samples. V usage is TRBV5-1 and J usage is TRBJ2-2; 8 nucleotides agree with TRBD2. CDR3 residues: CASSAILAGGTGELFF. In nucleotides, the CDR3 is TGCGCCAGCAGCGCTATACTGGCGGGAGGAACCGGGGAGCTGTTTTTT.